The 24 T cell receptor beta chains below all came from one sample that was sequenced in a study of CD8+ T cells in alopecia areata (dated 2018 in TCRdb). The library was built by means of the immunoSEQ multiplex PCR assay. To provide template for TCR sequencing, every sample had RNA extracted and reverse transcribed into cDNA. TCRdb took over this immuneACCESS table, retaining in-frame rearrangements with V and J assigned. Such tables are incomplete; in checked studies, under half of the missing clones stem from an unresolved V gene, and the remainder is unexplained. Counted in this sample were roughly 150,000 clones; 55% of them appeared once. About 4.9% of the sample lies in the top ten. The sample was CD4+ T cells sorted from blood. Every receptor here comes from a human donor in good health.

The V gene is TRBV4-1, the J gene TRBJ2-1, with a tentative D call TRBD2 (5 bases). The CDR3 runs to 17 residues. Germline V CDR1 and CDR2: MGHRA, YSYEKL. V was trimmed by 0 bases and J by 0 bases, leaving 12 bases between them. CDR3 bases: TGCGCCAGCAGCCAAGATACGGGTACTAGCTCCTACAATGAGCAGTTCTTC. Translation gives CASSQDTGTSSYNEQFF.

V is TRBV6-1 and J is TRBJ2-7; 8 bases map to TRBD2. Losses at the gene ends were 6 bases for V and 3 bases for J; bases not matched to a gene: 10. Per the germline V gene, CDR1 is MNHNS and CDR2 is SASEGT. The CDR3 extends over 15 amino acids. This chain's CDR3 is CASSSSAGGRYEQYF. CDR3 nucleotides: TGTGCCAGCAGCTCAAGCGCGGGAGGCCGCTACGAGCAGTACTTC.

A few counts support this clone. The CDR3 DNA is TGTGCCAGCAGTGCTTTAGCGGGAGGCCCAGATACGCAGTATTTT. Translation gives CASSALAGGPDTQYF. J is TRBJ2-3 and V is TRBV6-1, with 10 positions matching TRBD2. The V gene end was trimmed by 4 bases and the J gene end by 4 bases; junction bases not matched to a gene: 5. The CDR3 loop spans 15 amino acids. Germline V gene data show CDR1 as MNHNS and CDR2 as SASEGT.

This clone has a handful of counts. V gene TRBV28 combines with J gene TRBJ2-7, with D maybe TRBD1 (5 bases). Germline V gives CDR1 MDHEN, CDR2 SYDVKM. CDR3 length: 14 amino acids. Trimming removed 2 bases at V and 4 bases at J, with 12 bases between. In nucleotides, the CDR3 is TGTGCCAGCAGTTTAAGGGGATTCGGGTACGAGCAGTACTTC. Its translation is CASSLRGFGYEQYF.

This clone was seen a few times. This chain uses TRBV7-9 with TRBJ2-5; the D is unclear. CDR3 size: 15 residues. Germline assignment: CDR1 SEHNR and CDR2 FQNEAQ (reference sequence). With 8 bases removed from V and 1 base from J, the gap between germline ends came to 17 bases. The CDR3 region is CASSFVPRSQETQYF. The CDR3 region has the DNA TGTGCCAGCTCCTTCGTCCCCAGATCCCAAGAGACCCAGTACTTC.

The chain carries TRBV28 and TRBJ2-1, with TRBD2 identical over 11 bases. V gave up 2 bases and J gave up 3 bases; unmatched junction bases: 15. Per the germline V gene, CDR1 is MDHEN and CDR2 is SYDVKM. This CDR3 region has 20 residues. The CDR3 here is CASSLQAWVAGGPGYNEQFF. The CDR3 coding sequence is TGTGCCAGCAGTTTACAGGCGTGGGTAGCGGGAGGGCCGGGCTACAATGAGCAGTTCTTC.

This rearrangement joins TRBV15 to TRBJ2-4; a weak D match, TRBD1 (6 bases). Germline CDR1 is LNHNV and CDR2 is YYDKDF (reference sequence). V gave up 0 bases and J gave up 0 bases, with 18 bases separating them. The CDR3 totals 19 residues. DNA of the CDR3: TGTGCCACCAGCAGAGAATGGGGGAAGGGGGACCTAGCCAAAAACATTCAGTACTTC. Protein sequence: CATSREWGKGDLAKNIQYF.

The rearrangement links TRBV7-9 to TRBJ2-1; possibly TRBD1 or TRBD2 for D (5 bases each). V was trimmed by 1 base and J by 3 bases, leaving 16 bases between them. This CDR3 is built from 17 residues. CDR1 is SEHNR, CDR2 FQNEAQ, per germline (reference sequence). The CDR3 reads CASSLGGWSASYNEQFF. The CDR3 DNA is TGTGCCAGCAGCTTAGGGGGGTGGTCTGCCAGCTACAATGAGCAGTTCTTC.

The chain carries TRBV5-4 and TRBJ1-1; D is possibly TRBD1 (6 bases). Trimming took off 0 bases at V and 4 bases at J, with 10 bases between the two ends. The germline V gene encodes CDR1 SGHNT and CDR2 YYREEE (reference sequence). This CDR3 comprises 14 residues. CDR3 in DNA: TGTGCCAGCAGCTTGGAAGGGGGGGTCACTGAAGCTTTCTTT. Translating it yields CASSLEGGVTEAFF.

The chain uses TRBV27 and TRBJ1-1; 8 bases are shared with TRBD1. Germline CDR1 reads MNHEY; CDR2 reads SMNVEV (reference sequence). The CDR3 sequence is 13 residues long. The junction had 3 bases not matched to a gene; V was cut back by 1 base and J by 8 bases. CDR3 amino acids: CASSLLTGEEAFF. The CDR3 region has the DNA TGTGCCAGCAGTTTATTGACAGGGGAGGAAGCTTTCTTT.

The rearrangement uses TRBV7-9 and TRBJ1-5; D is possibly TRBD1 (6 bases). V was pared by 4 bases and J by 4 bases, with 11 bases between. Germline V CDR1 and CDR2: SEHNR, FQNEAQ (reference sequence). The CDR3 length is 14 residues. The CDR3 sequence is CASSSRGQNQPQHF. The CDR3 nucleotides are TGTGCCAGCAGCTCACGTGGACAGAATCAGCCCCAGCATTTT.

This clone was seen a single time. This chain links TRBV30 with TRBJ2-1, with D tentatively TRBD2 (5 bases). The length of the CDR3 is 11 residues. In germline, CDR1 is GTSNPN, CDR2 SVGIG (reference sequence). V lost 2 bases to trimming and J lost 10 bases, with 9 bases between them. The CDR3 region is CAWSWRREQFF. The CDR3 DNA reads as TGTGCCTGGAGTTGGAGGAGGGAGCAGTTCTTC.

This clone was seen only a few times. The chain carries TRBV7-9 and TRBJ1-4; D not resolved. CDR1 is SEHNR, CDR2 FQNEAQ, per germline (reference sequence). The CDR3 has 14 amino acids. The ends were cut back, 1 base at V and 6 bases at J, with 9 bases in the middle. CDR3 region: CASSLGVVDEKLFF. The CDR3 DNA sequence: TGTGCCAGCAGCTTAGGGGTCGTCGATGAAAAACTGTTTTTT.

The chain is built from TRBV30 and TRBJ2-3; D is unresolved. Germline V gene sequence: CDR1 GTSNPN, CDR2 SVGIG (reference sequence). CDR3 length: 13 amino acids. V dropped 4 bases and J dropped 2 bases, with 10 bases sitting between them. CDR3 nucleotide sequence: TGTGCCTGGAACGCGTTGCACACAGATACGCAGTATTTT. This codes for CAWNALHTDTQYF. Supplemented by reference TRBV30 and TRBJ2-3, the full variable domain reads SQTIHQWPATLVQPVGSPLSLECTVEGTSNPNLYWYRQAAGRGLQLLFYSVGIGQISSEVPQNLSASRPQDRQFILSSKKLLLSDSGFYLCAWNALHTDTQYFGPGTRLTVL.

In the case of this clone: Other DNA sequences in the same sample also yield this CDR3. The chain's CDR3 is CAWSVRGSQPQHF. The DNA for the CDR3 is TGTGCCTGGAGTGTACGGGGAAGCCAGCCCCAGCATTTT. J is TRBJ1-5 and V is TRBV30; D uncertain. V was cut by 0 bases and J by 7 bases, with 10 bases left in between. Germline V gene sequence: CDR1 GTSNPN, CDR2 SVGIG (reference sequence). The CDR3 loop spans 13 amino acids.

V gene TRBV29-1 combines with J gene TRBJ1-1; D gene ambiguous. Deletions cut 3 bases from V and 1 base from J, with 12 bases between. Germline CDR1 SQVTM, CDR2 ANQGSEA. The CDR3 covers 14 residues. CDR3 loop: CSVDRRLANTEAFF. CDR3 DNA sequence: TGCAGCGTTGACCGCCGGCTGGCGAACACTGAAGCTTTCTTT.

V and J are TRBV19 and TRBJ1-5; D unresolved. Trimming cost V 3 bases and J 0 bases, with 6 bases left between them. From germline, CDR1 is LNHDA and CDR2 SQIVND (reference sequence). The CDR3 is 14 residues long. The chain's CDR3 is CASSIRDSNQPQHF. CDR3 in DNA: TGTGCCAGTAGTATTAGAGATAGCAATCAGCCCCAGCATTTT.

The V and J genes are TRBV29-1 and TRBJ2-1; 8 nucleotides match TRBD2. V shed 7 bases and J 4 bases; nucleotides not matched to a gene: 9. The germline gives CDR1 SQVTM, CDR2 ANQGSEA. This CDR3 spans 14 amino acids. The CDR3 loop is CSALPGGGYNEQFF. The CDR3 nucleotides read TGCAGCGCCCTCCCCGGGGGGGGGTACAATGAGCAGTTCTTC.

The V and J genes are TRBV7-2 and TRBJ2-5; a possible D gene is TRBD2 (5 bases). V lost 5 bases, J lost 1 base, and 11 bases lay in between. CDR3 length equals 14 residues. Germline loops: CDR1 SGHTA, CDR2 FQGNSA. The CDR3 region has the DNA TGTGCCAGCAGCCCCCATCGGGGCCAAGAGACCCAGTACTTC. Its protein is CASSPHRGQETQYF. Drawing the rest from reference TRBV7-2 and TRBJ2-5, the complete variable domain is GAGVSQSPSNKVTEKGKDVELRCDPISGHTALYWYRQSLGQGLEFLIYFQGNSAPDKSGLPSDRFSAERTGGSVSTLTIQRTQQEDSAVYLCASSPHRGQETQYFGPGTRLLVL.

The genes are TRBV2 and TRBJ2-1; 8 bases align to TRBD2. CDR3 length: 14 residues. Trimming at V came to 7 bases and at J to 4 bases, leaving 6 bases not matched to a gene. CDR1 and CDR2 (germline): SNHLY, FYNNEI. This CDR3 is CASTAGGPYNEQFF. CDR3 nucleotides: TGTGCCAGCACGGCGGGAGGACCTTACAATGAGCAGTTCTTC.

The J gene is TRBJ2-5, the V gene TRBV29-1, with TRBD1 identical over 12 bases. The V segment lost 4 bases and the J segment 5 bases; nucleotides outside the gene matches: 8. The CDR3 sequence is 15 residues long. CDR1 is SQVTM, CDR2 ANQGSEA, per germline. The CDR3 reads CSVAGTGGGWETQYF. CDR3 in DNA: TGCAGCGTTGCTGGGACAGGGGGCGGTTGGGAGACCCAGTACTTC. The entire variable domain, with the rest obtained from reference TRBV29-1 and TRBJ2-5, is as follows: SAVISQKPSRDICQRGTSLTIQCQVDSQVTMMFWYRQQPGQSLTLIATANQGSEATYESGFVIDKFPISRPNLTFSTLTVSNMSPEDSSIYLCSVAGTGGGWETQYFGPGTRLLVL.

The rearrangement uses TRBV2 and TRBJ2-2, with 7 bases lining up with TRBD2. The ends lost 3 bases at V and 4 bases at J; junction bases unmatched: 11. The length of the CDR3 is 17 residues. Germline V gene data show CDR1 as SNHLY and CDR2 as FYNNEI. CDR3 region: CASSDLYAGVVTGELFF. CDR3 sequence (DNA): TGTGCCAGCAGTGATCTCTACGCGGGGGTGGTCACCGGGGAGCTGTTTTTT.

The chain has TRBV23-1 and TRBJ1-2; 7 bases fit TRBD1. TRBV23-1 is designated an ORF whose function remains uncertain. There are 13 residues in the CDR3. V dropped 4 bases and J dropped 7; count of bases not matched to a gene: 6. DNA for the CDR3: TGCGCCAGCAGTCGCCAGACAGGGACTGGCTACACCTTC. Translated: CASSRQTGTGYTF.

This chain links TRBV5-1 with TRBJ2-1, with no clear D. CDR1 and CDR2 (germline): SGHRS, YFSETQ. V lost 4 bases and J 5 bases, leaving 4 bases between the germline ends. This CDR3 comprises 11 residues. CDR3 in amino acids: CASSQNNEQFF. CDR3 DNA: TGCGCCAGCAGCCAGAACAATGAGCAGTTCTTC. The full variable domain, in which reference TRBV5-1 and TRBJ2-1 provide the parts outside the CDR3, is KAGVTQTPRYLIKTRGQQVTLSCSPISGHRSVSWYQQTPGQGLQFLFEYFSETQRNKGNFPGRFSGRQFSNSRSEMNVSTLELGDSALYLCASSQNNEQFFGPGTRLTVL.